This TCR beta chain was identified in a study of cytomegalovirus exposure and HLA in healthy donors. About this clone: Its antigen remains unknown.

Germline CDR1 reads SGHAT; CDR2 reads FQNNGV. Trimming removed 2 bases at V and 10 bases at J, with 18 bases between. This CDR3 is 15 amino acids long. 60 Vbeta and 13 Jbeta primers were used in PCR. Clones were read by immunoSEQ multiplex PCR, and TCRdb kept only the in-frame ones, dropping some. The profile shows 200,000 to 250,000 clones, over 80% of them singletons. Broader study findings: In a later analysis, V- and J-gene trimming of beta chains associated with a DCLRE1C missense variant, replicated independently. Altogether, around 160 TCR beta chains were recorded as cytomegalovirus-associated. In a later analysis, HLA-associated TCR beta chains were more clonally expanded than equally common others.

The sequencing sample was made of PBMCs. The chain joins TRBV11-2 to TRBJ2-1; maybe TRBD2 (6 bases). This TCR was recovered from a woman in her forties in good health and CMV-seropositive. The CDR3 DNA follows: TGTGCCAGCAGCTTAATCCGGGCCCCGGGGAGGGAGCAGTTCTTC. It is translated as CASSLIRAPGREQFF.